The next 25 T cell receptor beta chains were all read from a single sample in a study of T cell responses to AZD1222 COVID-19 vaccine. Profiling relied on immunoSEQ multiplex PCR, and the TCRdb table lists in-frame clones only, not all of them. The repertoire holds some 280,000 clones, approximately 94% seen once, with around 0.5% in the top ten. Here the sequenced sample was peripheral blood, taken 28 days after the second AZD1222 dose. Receptor source: an adult who received the AZD1222 COVID-19 vaccine.

The V and J genes are TRBV7-2 and TRBJ1-2; perhaps TRBD1 as D (5 bases). Trimming shortened V by 5 bases and J by 4 bases, and 5 bases separated the two germline ends. Germline-derived CDR1 and CDR2 are SGHTA and FQGNSA. The CDR3 runs to 11 residues. The CDR3 sequence: CASSQGYGYTF. The CDR3 nucleotides read TGTGCCAGCAGCCAGGGCTATGGCTACACCTTC.

The V and J genes are TRBV6-5 and TRBJ2-4, with D possibly TRBD2 on 5 matching bases. The CDR3 contains 14 residues. The V gene lost 8 bases and the J gene lost 0 bases, with 11 bases spanning the gap. Germline CDR1 and CDR2: MNHEY and SVGAGI. CDR3 DNA: TGTGCCAGCCACGGGGATCTAGCCAAAAACATTCAGTACTTC. It specifies CASHGDLAKNIQYF.

This clone was observed once. The CDR3 DNA is TGTGCCAGCAAAGATTTACAGGACAACCAAGAGACCCAGTACTTC. This sequence encodes CASKDLQDNQETQYF. V gene TRBV6-5 combines with J gene TRBJ2-5; a possible D gene is TRBD1 (5 bases). The ends were cut back, 7 bases at V and 0 bases at J, with 15 bases in the middle. Germline V CDR1 and CDR2: MNHEY, SVGAGI. This CDR3 is 15 amino acids long.

The chain couples TRBV20-1 to TRBJ1-2, with TRBD1 identical over 7 bases. J gave up 7 bases and V 6 bases, and 5 bases lay outside the gene matches. Looked up from germline, CDR1 is DFQATT and CDR2 is SNEGSKA (reference sequence). The length of the CDR3 is 11 residues. CDR3 coding DNA: TGCAGTGCGACGACAGGGCTTGGCTACACCTTC. It specifies CSATTGLGYTF.

The CDR3: CAWSRDRAGNTIYF. Written as DNA, the CDR3 is TGTGCCTGGAGTCGAGATCGGGCTGGAAACACCATATATTTT. The chain recombines TRBV30 with TRBJ1-3; unclear D gene. Looked up from germline, CDR1 is GTSNPN and CDR2 is SVGIG (reference sequence). The CDR3 covers 14 residues. V shed 2 bases and J shed 2 bases, with 10 bases lying between them.

The genes are TRBV7-9 and TRBJ2-7; no definite D call. Germline CDR1 reads SEHNR; CDR2 reads FQNEAQ (reference sequence). The CDR3 is 15 amino acids. V lost 4 bases and J lost 3, with 16 bases in between. In DNA form, the CDR3 reads TGTGCCAGCAGCTACCCCCTCAGCCCTAACTACGAGCAGTACTTC. Translated: CASSYPLSPNYEQYF. The complete variable domain, with remaining parts taken from reference TRBV7-9 and TRBJ2-7, reads DTGVSQNPRHKITKRGQNVTFRCDPISEHNRLYWYRQTLGQGPEFLTYFQNEAQLEKSRLLSDRFSAERPKGSFSTLEIQRTEQGDSAMYLCASSYPLSPNYEQYFGPGTRLTVT.

This sequence joins TRBV15 and TRBJ2-1, with D possibly TRBD2 on 5 matching bases. Trimming removed 0 bases at V and 10 bases at J, with 10 bases between. Germline values: CDR1 LNHNV, CDR2 YYDKDF (reference sequence). The CDR3 has 13 residues. The CDR3 DNA reads as TGTGCCACCAGCAGAGATGCCCGGGGAGAGCAGTTCTTC. Protein sequence: CATSRDARGEQFF.

The chain has TRBV9 and TRBJ1-2, with a possible D match to TRBD1 (5 bases). V was trimmed by 0 bases and J by 8 bases, leaving 14 bases between them. CDR1 and CDR2 (germline): SGDLS, YYNGEE. The CDR3 runs to 14 residues. In DNA, the CDR3 is TGTGCCAGCAGCGTAGGAGGGACGAGGGACGGCTACACCTTC. Its translation is CASSVGGTRDGYTF.

The chain has TRBV27 and TRBJ1-5; 10 bases line up with TRBD1. From germline, CDR1 is MNHEY and CDR2 SMNVEV (reference sequence). V lost 5 bases and J lost 2; bases outside the gene matches: 3. The CDR3 contains 15 residues. CDR3 bases: TGTGCCAGCAGTACCGGGACAGGGGGCAATCAGCCCCAGCATTTT. Amino acid sequence: CASSTGTGGNQPQHF.

V is TRBV5-1 and J is TRBJ2-5; D is undetermined. In germline, CDR1 is SGHRS, CDR2 YFSETQ. With 1 base removed from V and 2 bases from J, the gap between germline ends came to 6 bases. The CDR3 covers 13 residues. CDR3: CASSLYQQETQYF. The DNA for the CDR3 is TGCGCCAGCAGCTTGTATCAGCAAGAGACCCAGTACTTC.

The chain combines TRBV7-9 with TRBJ1-5; 10 bases line up with TRBD1. After removal of 2 bases from V and 3 bases from J, the junction contained 4 bases not matched to a gene. The CDR3 is 16 amino acids. Germline V gives CDR1 SEHNR, CDR2 FQNEAQ (reference sequence). The CDR3 loop reads CASSLMTGGSNQPQHF. CDR3 sequence (DNA): TGTGCCAGCAGCTTAATGACAGGGGGCTCCAATCAGCCCCAGCATTTT.

This chain joins TRBV18 and TRBJ2-7, with D possibly matching TRBD1 (6 bases). Trimming stripped 3 bases from V and 3 bases from J, with 12 bases between. The germline CDR1 and CDR2 sequences are KGHSH and LQKENI. This CDR3 is 14 amino acids long. The CDR3 DNA reads as TGTGCCAGCTCACCCCCGGGACAACACTACGAGCAGTACTTC. Residues: CASSPPGQHYEQYF.

This clone was detected only once. CDR3 DNA sequence: TGTGCCACCGCAGTCTCGGGCAGTGATACGCAGTATTTT. Its translation: CATAVSGSDTQYF. The chain couples TRBV12-3 or TRBV12-4 to TRBJ2-3; the D is unclear. V lost 10 bases to trimming and J lost 6 bases, with 17 bases between them. The CDR3 consists of 13 residues.

The chain is built from TRBV19 and TRBJ1-5; no clear D. The CDR3 is 15 amino acids. Trimming pared 3 bases from V and 0 bases from J, leaving 9 bases between. The germline CDR1 and CDR2 sequences are LNHDA and SQIVND (reference sequence). The CDR3 DNA reads as TGTGCCAGTAGTATGCAGAGCTATAGCAATCAGCCCCAGCATTTT. It encodes CASSMQSYSNQPQHF.

V is TRBV18 and J is TRBJ2-7; tentatively, D is TRBD1 or TRBD2 (5 bases each). V was pared by 0 bases and J by 1 base, with 10 bases between. CDR1 and CDR2 from the germline V gene are KGHSH and LQKENI. The CDR3 has 15 residues. CDR3 DNA: TGTGCCAGCTCACCACCTGGGACGGGATCCTACGAGCAGTACTTC. Translation gives CASSPPGTGSYEQYF. The variable domain in full, completed from reference TRBV18 and TRBJ2-7, reads NAGVMQNPRHLVRRRGQEARLRCSPMKGHSHVYWYRQLPEEGLKFMVYLQKENIIDESGMPKERFSAEFPKEGPSILRIQQVVRGDSAAYFCASSPPGTGSYEQYFGPGTRLTVT.

This chain connects TRBV4-3 to TRBJ2-5, with no clear D. Trimming pared 0 bases from V and 2 bases from J, leaving 10 bases between. Germline V lookup: CDR1 LGHNA, CDR2 YSLEER. This CDR3 spans 15 amino acids. DNA of the CDR3: TGCGCCAGCAGCCAAGAGGATGGGCGGCAAGAGACCCAGTACTTC. Residues: CASSQEDGRQETQYF.

The V gene is TRBV6-2 or TRBV6-3, the J gene TRBJ2-7, with no clear D. This CDR3 has 12 residues. Trimming stripped 2 bases from V and 7 bases from J, with 9 bases between. Germline assignment: CDR1 MNHEY and CDR2 SVGEGT. CDR3 loop: CASSYRDGEQYF. CDR3 sequence (DNA): TGTGCCAGCAGTTACAGGGATGGGGAGCAGTACTTC.

The gene calls are TRBV10-1 and TRBJ1-3; weak D call: TRBD1 (5 bases). Germline values: CDR1 WNHNN, CDR2 SYGVQD (reference sequence). The length of the CDR3 is 16 residues. Between the trimmed V and J ends, which lost 1 base and 2 bases, there was a span of 12 bases. The DNA of the CDR3 is TGCGCCAGCAGTGAGTGGGGGACGGGAACTGGAAACACCATATATTTT. This sequence encodes CASSEWGTGTGNTIYF.

A single count supports this clone. V gene TRBV7-2 combines with J gene TRBJ1-6, with D possibly TRBD1 on 5 matching bases. This CDR3 comprises 15 residues. Trimming pared 4 bases from V and 4 bases from J, leaving 11 bases between. Germline V gene sequence: CDR1 SGHTA, CDR2 FQGNSA. Here the CDR3 DNA reads TGTGCCAGCAGCTCCCTGGCAGGGTATAATTCACCCCTCCACTTT. Translating gives CASSSLAGYNSPLHF.

The CDR3 protein is CASSLVGSYNSPLHF. DNA for the CDR3: TGTGCCAGCAGCTTAGTGGGCTCCTATAATTCACCCCTCCACTTT. This chain uses TRBV7-9 with TRBJ1-6; D unclear. V gave up 1 base and J gave up 0 bases, with 4 bases separating them. Germline V gene sequence: CDR1 SEHNR, CDR2 FQNEAQ (reference sequence). The CDR3 sequence is 15 residues long.

CDR3 nucleotides: TGTGCCAGTAGTCCGCGGGGGCAGTATAGCAATCAGCCCCAGCATTTT. Residues: CASSPRGQYSNQPQHF. The rearrangement uses TRBV19 and TRBJ1-5; maybe TRBD1 (6 bases). In germline, CDR1 is LNHDA, CDR2 SQIVND (reference sequence). The V gene lost 5 bases and the J gene lost 0 bases, with 14 bases spanning the gap. The CDR3 totals 16 residues.

V is TRBV29-1 and J is TRBJ2-6, with TRBD1 identical over 9 bases. This CDR3 has 14 residues. Germline V gene sequence: CDR1 SQVTM, CDR2 ANQGSEA. The CDR3: CSENRGLGANVLTF. For the CDR3, the DNA is TGCAGTGAAAACAGGGGGCTCGGGGCCAACGTCCTGACTTTC.

This sequence joins TRBV4-2 and TRBJ2-4, with a possible D match to TRBD2 (5 bases). Trimming removed 0 bases from V and 4 bases from J, with 16 bases in between. The CDR3 consists of 17 residues. Germline lookup yields CDR1 LGHNA and CDR2 YNFKEQ. The CDR3 is CASSQDPEGAAKNIQYF. In DNA, the CDR3 is TGTGCCAGCAGCCAAGATCCTGAGGGAGCGGCTAAAAACATTCAGTACTTC.

The rearrangement uses TRBV29-1 and TRBJ2-3; 7 bases match TRBD1. The ends lost 6 bases at V and 3 bases at J; junction bases unmatched: 3. The CDR3 extends over 12 amino acids. Germline V CDR1 and CDR2: SQVTM, ANQGSEA. CDR3 sequence (DNA): TGCAGCGTCCGGACAGGAACAGATACGCAGTATTTT. Translated: CSVRTGTDTQYF.

This sequence joins TRBV29-1 and TRBJ2-3; 9 nucleotides align to TRBD2. V was clipped by 1 base and J by 0 bases; unmatched bases: 11. There are 18 residues in the CDR3. Germline CDR1 SQVTM, CDR2 ANQGSEA. The CDR3 spells CSVEGTSGRSSSTDTQYF. CDR3 in DNA: TGCAGCGTTGAAGGTACGAGCGGGAGGTCCTCTAGCACAGATACGCAGTATTTT.